Shown below are 11 T cell receptor beta chains from a single sample sequenced in a study of T cell repertoires in cytomegalovirus infection. TCRdb used MiXCR to reprocess the reads, holding one entry per CDR3 protein. The data contain some 450,000 distinct CDR3 sequences, approximately 32% of them singletons. The sample taken for sequencing was PBMCs. The receptors originated from a human donor in good health (CMV status not recorded). Some clones in this sample may be carry-over from other donors' samples.

With regard to this clonotype: One junction end does not reproduce the germline sequence, and a read error may be involved. The gene calls are TRBV7-6 and TRBJ2-5; weak D call: TRBD1 (5 bases). This CDR3 is 14 amino acids long. CDR1 and CDR2 from the germline V gene are SGHVS and FNYEAQ. The DNA of the CDR3 is TGTGCTAGCAGTCTAAAGGGGCCGGAAGAGACCCAGTACTTC. It specifies CASSLKGPEETQYF.

This clonotype was seen at least ten times. The chain carries TRBV7-8 and TRBJ1-1; D is unclear. The CDR3 runs 13 residues. Trimming shortened V by 4 bases and J by 4 bases, and 10 bases separated the two germline ends. Germline CDR1 and CDR2: SGHVS and FQNEAQ. This CDR3 reads CASSWRVGTEAFF. DNA for the CDR3: TGTGCCAGCAGCTGGCGGGTGGGCACTGAAGCTTTCTTT.

This clonotype was seen a few times. The chain recombines TRBV11-3 with TRBJ2-2; perhaps TRBD1 as D (6 bases). The CDR3 covers 15 residues. Germline V gene sequence: CDR1 SGHNT, CDR2 YENEEA. V dropped 5 bases and J dropped 0 bases, with 10 bases sitting between them. The CDR3: CASSPRDTNTGELFF. CDR3 sequence (DNA): TGTGCCAGCAGCCCACGGGACACGAACACCGGGGAGCTGTTTTTT.

The CDR3 region has the DNA TGTGCCAGCAGCTTGAGGGGACAGCTCACAGATACGCAGTATTTT. Protein: CASSLRGQLTDTQYF. This sequence joins TRBV7-9 and TRBJ2-3, with 7 nucleotides matching TRBD1. The trim removed 3 bases at V and 2 bases at J, leaving 5 bases unmatched. Germline V CDR1 and CDR2: SEHNR, FQNEAQ (reference sequence). This CDR3 is built from 15 residues.

There are a few counts of this clonotype. The V and J genes are TRBV6-1 and TRBJ1-3, with 10 positions matching TRBD1. V was pared by 6 bases and J by 2 bases, with 1 base of the junction left unmatched. The germline V gene has CDR1 MNHNS and CDR2 SASEGT. The CDR3 is 14 amino acids. The CDR3 loop is CASRGTGAGNTIYF. CDR3 DNA: TGTGCCAGCAGAGGGACAGGGGCTGGAAACACCATATATTTT.

This clonotype was counted ten times or more. V usage is TRBV7-8 and J usage is TRBJ2-5, with D maybe TRBD1 (7 bases). Germline CDR1 is SGHVS and CDR2 is FQNEAQ. Trimming stripped 5 bases from V and 3 bases from J, with 19 bases between. This CDR3 comprises 16 residues. The CDR3 loop reads CASSHRGRTNEETQYF. CDR3 coding DNA: TGTGCCAGCAGCCACAGGGGACGGACTAACGAAGAGACCCAGTACTTC.

This clonotype was picked up a small number of times. The chain combines TRBV4-1 with TRBJ1-1; D is ambiguous. Trimming removed 0 bases at V and 0 bases at J, with 5 bases between. CDR3 length: 14 residues. Per the germline V gene, CDR1 is MGHRA and CDR2 is YSYEKL. CDR3 in DNA: TGCGCCAGCAGCCAAGAACAGCTGAACACTGAAGCTTTCTTT. This sequence encodes CASSQEQLNTEAFF.

J is TRBJ1-4 and V is TRBV2; maybe TRBD1 (5 bases). The V gene's germline CDR1 is SNHLY and CDR2 FYNNEI. CDR3 length: 15 residues. V gave up 6 bases and J gave up 4 bases, with 15 bases separating them. The CDR3: CASSRPGPLNEKLFF. CDR3 DNA: TGTGCCAGCAGCAGACCAGGGCCCCTTAATGAAAAACTGTTTTTT.

This clonotype was found many times. The chain combines TRBV7-8 with TRBJ1-5, with 7 bases that match TRBD1. Germline-derived CDR1 and CDR2 are SGHVS and FQNEAQ. V dropped 5 bases and J dropped 9; count of bases not matched to a gene: 10. The CDR3 extends over 14 amino acids. CDR3 sequence reads: CASSPLQGSGPQHF. The DNA of the CDR3 is TGTGCCAGCAGCCCCCTACAGGGGAGTGGGCCCCAGCATTTT.

This clonotype was seen many times. The V and J genes are TRBV4-2 and TRBJ1-3, with a tentative D call TRBD1 (5 bases). V lost 3 bases to trimming and J lost 0 bases, with 9 bases between them. CDR3 length: 15 residues. Germline CDR1 and CDR2: LGHNA and YNFKEQ. The CDR3 is CASSHPTGSGNTIYF. CDR3 sequence (DNA): TGTGCCAGCAGCCATCCCACAGGCTCTGGAAACACCATATATTTT.

This clonotype was seen at least ten times. The chain combines TRBV7-6 with TRBJ2-7; D unclear. The CDR3 contains 13 residues. Trimming took 2 bases from V and 0 from J, leaving 5 bases between them. Germline values: CDR1 SGHVS, CDR2 FNYEAQ. The CDR3 reads CASSLTSSYEQYF. The CDR3 region has the DNA TGTGCCAGCAGCTTAACAAGCTCCTACGAGCAGTACTTC.